The rows below give T cell receptor beta chains drawn from one sample of a study of T cells after yellow fever vaccination. In TCRdb, the 5' RACE reads were re-called with MiXCR into one record per CDR3 protein. The data contain around 320,000 distinct CDR3 sequences, around 10% of them singletons. Sequences were derived from CD4+ T cells sorted from PBMCs, sampled 45 days after the yellow fever booster vaccination. These receptors were collected from a man aged 18 to 35 who received the YFV17D yellow fever vaccine. Each CDR3 is given with its conserved first and last residue. The D gene is left open where the match is weak. A clone size is listed for some rows: how often the clone was seen (once, few, many), or a class if it is expanded.

V gene: TRBV7-6
clone size: few
D gene: .
J gene: TRBJ2-1
CDR3 protein: CASSLTAAYNEQFF
CDR3 DNA: TGTGCCAGCAGCTTAACCGCGGCCTACAATGAGCAGTTCTTC

V gene: TRBV7-2
clone size: few
D gene: .
J gene: TRBJ1-2
CDR3 protein: CASRRRTNYGYTF
CDR3 DNA: TGTGCCAGCAGACGAAGGACTAACTATGGCTACACCTTC

V gene: TRBV2
clone size: .
D gene: TRBD2
J gene: TRBJ2-7
CDR3 protein: CASSPSGGGRNEQYF
CDR3 DNA: TGTGCCAGCAGCCCGTCCGGCGGGGGAAGGAACGAGCAGTACTTC

V gene: TRBV5-1
clone size: few
D gene: .
J gene: TRBJ1-2
CDR3 protein: CASSLKGVNYGYTF
CDR3 DNA: TGCGCCAGCAGCTTAAAGGGGGTTAACTATGGCTACACCTTC

V gene: TRBV2
clone size: .
D gene: .
J gene: TRBJ1-1
CDR3 protein: CASSEAGTEAFF
CDR3 DNA: TGTGCCAGCAGTGAGGCAGGCACTGAAGCTTTCTTT

V gene: TRBV7-2
clone size: few
D gene: .
J gene: TRBJ2-3
CDR3 protein: CASSSRLAPDTQYF
CDR3 DNA: TGTGCCAGCAGCTCCCGGCTAGCGCCGGATACGCAGTATTTT

V gene: TRBV7-9
clone size: .
D gene: .
J gene: TRBJ2-3
CDR3 protein: CASSLLGRTDTQYF
CDR3 DNA: TGTGCCAGCAGCTTGTTGGGAAGAACAGATACGCAGTATTTT

V gene: TRBV9
clone size: few
D gene: .
J gene: TRBJ1-1
CDR3 protein: CASSGGGLAMNTEAFF
CDR3 DNA: TGTGCCAGCAGCGGTGGGGGTCTGGCCATGAACACTGAAGCTTTCTTT

V gene: TRBV10-3
clone size: .
D gene: TRBD1
J gene: TRBJ2-3
CDR3 protein: CAISVDRGRKDTQYF
CDR3 DNA: TGTGCCATCAGTGTAGACAGGGGGCGCAAAGATACGCAGTATTTT

V gene: TRBV7-9
clone size: .
D gene: .
J gene: TRBJ1-4
CDR3 protein: CASSLGALNEKLFF
CDR3 DNA: TGTGCCAGCAGCTTAGGGGCTCTTAATGAAAAACTGTTTTTT

V gene: TRBV5-1
clone size: .
D gene: TRBD1
J gene: TRBJ1-1
CDR3 protein: CASSPQGGETEAFF
CDR3 DNA: TGCGCCAGCAGCCCCCAGGGGGGGGAAACTGAAGCTTTCTTT

V gene: TRBV29-1
clone size: few
D gene: .
J gene: TRBJ2-6
CDR3 protein: CSVGWGRVTAGANVLTF
CDR3 DNA: TGCAGCGTTGGGTGGGGCAGAGTTACAGCGGGGGCCAACGTCCTGACTTTC

V gene: TRBV4-3
clone size: many
D gene: .
J gene: TRBJ1-6
CDR3 protein: CASSQETADNSPLHF
CDR3 DNA: TGCGCCAGCAGCCAAGAAACGGCAGATAATTCACCCCTCCACTTT

V gene: TRBV12-3/TRBV12-4
clone size: few
D gene: TRBD1
J gene: TRBJ2-1
CDR3 protein: CASRATGTGLNNEQFF
CDR3 DNA: TGTGCCAGCAGGGCAACCGGGACAGGGCTTAACAATGAGCAGTTCTTC

V gene: TRBV28
clone size: few
D gene: .
J gene: TRBJ1-1
CDR3 protein: CASSLYREGTEAFF
CDR3 DNA: TGTGCCAGCAGTTTGTACAGGGAGGGGACTGAAGCTTTCTTT

V gene: TRBV12-3/TRBV12-4
clone size: .
D gene: .
J gene: TRBJ1-3
CDR3 protein: CASSSDTRNTIYF
CDR3 DNA: TGTGCCAGCAGCTCCGACACAAGAAACACCATATATTTT

V gene: TRBV4-2
clone size: .
D gene: TRBD1
J gene: TRBJ1-1
CDR3 protein: CASSQMGQGNTEAFF
CDR3 DNA: TGTGCCAGCAGCCAAATGGGACAGGGGAACACTGAAGCTTTCTTT

V gene: TRBV11-2
clone size: .
D gene: .
J gene: TRBJ2-1
CDR3 protein: CASSRAHEQFF
CDR3 DNA: TGTGCCAGCAGCCGAGCGCATGAGCAGTTCTTC

V gene: TRBV5-1
clone size: many
D gene: TRBD1
J gene: TRBJ1-1
CDR3 protein: CASSLDRVNTEAFF
CDR3 DNA: TGCGCCAGCAGCCTGGACAGGGTGAACACTGAAGCTTTCTTT

V gene: TRBV20-1
clone size: .
D gene: .
J gene: TRBJ1-6
CDR3 protein: CSARDPKSSYNSPLHF
CDR3 DNA: TGCAGTGCTAGAGATCCAAAAAGCTCCTATAATTCACCCCTCCACTTT

V gene: TRBV4-3
clone size: many
D gene: .
J gene: TRBJ1-6
CDR3 protein: CASSQEDRDGSPLHF
CDR3 DNA: TGCGCCAGCAGCCAAGAGGATAGGGACGGATCACCCCTCCACTTT

V gene: TRBV5-1
clone size: .
D gene: TRBD2
J gene: TRBJ2-7
CDR3 protein: CASSLEPSGTGSEQYF
CDR3 DNA: TGCGCCAGCAGCTTGGAGCCCAGCGGGACTGGCAGCGAGCAGTACTTC

V gene: TRBV4-2
clone size: once
D gene: TRBD1
J gene: TRBJ1-1
CDR3 protein: CAGSQGVGNTEAFF
CDR3 DNA: TGTGCCGGCAGCCAGGGGGTGGGGAACACTGAAGCTTTCTTT